This T cell receptor beta chain was documented in a study of blood T cell repertoires in COVID-19. Libraries were prepared by immunoSEQ multiplex PCR; TCRdb keeps only in-frame clonotypes and omits some of them. The data hold nearly 110,000 clones, with approximately 84% observed a single time. The source is a human donor in a cohort sampled during active COVID-19. The sequencing sample was made of peripheral blood.

The DNA for the CDR3 is TGCAGCGTCGATCAGGGGGCCGAGACCCAGTACTTC. It is translated as CSVDQGAETQYF. The genes are TRBV29-1 and TRBJ2-5, with 8 bases aligning to TRBD1. The germline CDR1 and CDR2 sequences are SQVTM and ANQGSEA. This CDR3 has 12 residues. With 6 bases clipped from V and 5 bases from J, the junction kept 5 bases outside the gene matches.